The rows below give T cell receptor beta chains drawn from one sample of a study of blood T cells in healthy people across ages. In TCRdb, the 5' RACE reads were re-called with MiXCR into one record per CDR3 protein. The profile shows 800,000 to 950,000 distinct CDR3 sequences, 25% to 35% of them singletons. The sample also formed part of further work on T cells of mothers and their children.

The sequencing input was blood. The receptor set was obtained from a woman aged 40 to 55 in good health. The CDR3 runs from the conserved cysteine through the conserved F or W. Fields, in order: clone size, V gene, J gene, D gene, CDR3 DNA, CDR3 protein. A D gene is named only where the DNA matches it firmly. The size of a clone is reported for some rows only, either as once, few or many, or as a class for expanded clones.

clone size: -; V gene: TRBV3-1; J gene: TRBJ2-1; D gene: TRBD2; CDR3 DNA: TGTGCCAGCAGCAGATCCGGGACTAGCGGGGGGGTATACAATGAGCAGTTCTTC; CDR3 protein: CASSRSGTSGGVYNEQFF
clone size: few; V gene: TRBV6-6; J gene: TRBJ1-2; D gene: -; CDR3 DNA: TGTGCCAGCAGTTACTCGCCGAGAACGGGGTATGGCTACACCTTC; CDR3 protein: CASSYSPRTGYGYTF
clone size: -; V gene: TRBV29-1; J gene: TRBJ1-5; D gene: -; CDR3 DNA: TGCAGCGTGAGGGGATCCGGTAGCAATCAGCCCCAGCATTTT; CDR3 protein: CSVRGSGSNQPQHF
clone size: few; V gene: TRBV28; J gene: TRBJ2-7; D gene: -; CDR3 DNA: TGTGCCAGCAGTCCTCCCGGCACGCGATCCTACGAGCAGTACTTC; CDR3 protein: CASSPPGTRSYEQYF
clone size: few; V gene: TRBV12-3/TRBV12-4; J gene: TRBJ2-7; D gene: -; CDR3 DNA: TGTGCCAGCAGTTCCTCACCAGGCTCCTACGAGCAGTACTTC; CDR3 protein: CASSSSPGSYEQYF
clone size: -; V gene: TRBV3-1; J gene: TRBJ2-5; D gene: -; CDR3 DNA: TGTGCCAGCAGCCAAGTTATGGGGCGGCCCCGAGAGACCCAGTACTTC; CDR3 protein: CASSQVMGRPRETQYF
clone size: few; V gene: TRBV29-1; J gene: TRBJ2-1; D gene: TRBD2; CDR3 DNA: TGCAGTGTCAGGACTAGCGGTGAGCAGTTCTTC; CDR3 protein: CSVRTSGEQFF
clone size: -; V gene: TRBV19; J gene: TRBJ2-7; D gene: -; CDR3 DNA: TGTGCCAGTAGTATTGGTGGACGAACCTACGAGCAGTACTTC; CDR3 protein: CASSIGGRTYEQYF
clone size: -; V gene: TRBV27; J gene: TRBJ2-5; D gene: TRBD1; CDR3 DNA: TGTGCCAGCAGTTTATTATACGGGACAGGGGGCTACGGTGAGCAGTACTTC; CDR3 protein: CASSLLYGTGGYGEQYF
clone size: few; V gene: TRBV18; J gene: TRBJ1-5; D gene: -; CDR3 DNA: TGTGCCAGCTCACTCGGGACGCCCACAATAGAGTATCAGCCCCAGCATTTT; CDR3 protein: CASSLGTPTIEYQPQHF
clone size: -; V gene: TRBV28; J gene: TRBJ2-7; D gene: TRBD1; CDR3 DNA: TGTGCCAGCAGCCCCTACCCGGGACAGACTCGCTACGAGCAGTACTTC; CDR3 protein: CASSPYPGQTRYEQYF
clone size: few; V gene: TRBV5-1; J gene: TRBJ1-4; D gene: TRBD1; CDR3 DNA: TGCGCCAGCAGCACCCGACAGGGAACTAATGAAAAACTGTTTTTT; CDR3 protein: CASSTRQGTNEKLFF
clone size: many; V gene: TRBV20-1; J gene: TRBJ2-7; D gene: -; CDR3 DNA: TGCAGTGCTAGACAACAGGACTACTCCTACGAGCAGTACTTC; CDR3 protein: CSARQQDYSYEQYF
clone size: -; V gene: TRBV12-3/TRBV12-4; J gene: TRBJ1-2; D gene: -; CDR3 DNA: TGTGCCAGCAGTCCCCAGGGAATTGGCTACACCTTC; CDR3 protein: CASSPQGIGYTF
clone size: -; V gene: TRBV28; J gene: TRBJ2-2; D gene: -; CDR3 DNA: TGTGCCAGCAGGAAAGAAACAAGTGCCGGGGAGCTGTTTTTT; CDR3 protein: CASRKETSAGELFF
clone size: -; V gene: TRBV20-1; J gene: TRBJ2-1; D gene: -; CDR3 DNA: TGCAGTGCTAGAGATCTCTATAACAATGAGCAGTTCTTC; CDR3 protein: CSARDLYNNEQFF
clone size: -; V gene: TRBV12-3/TRBV12-4; J gene: TRBJ2-5; D gene: -; CDR3 DNA: TGTGCCAGCAGATTCCACCAAGAGACCCAGTACTTC; CDR3 protein: CASRFHQETQYF
clone size: -; V gene: TRBV6-1; J gene: TRBJ2-2; D gene: TRBD1; CDR3 DNA: TGTGCCAGCAGTGAAAGGGTGACAGGGGAGAACACCGGGGAGCTGTTTTTT; CDR3 protein: CASSERVTGENTGELFF
clone size: few; V gene: TRBV12-5; J gene: TRBJ2-1; D gene: TRBD2; CDR3 DNA: TGTGCTAGTGGTTTGGTAGTAGCGGGGGGGTCCTACAATGAGCAGTTCTTC; CDR3 protein: CASGLVVAGGSYNEQFF
clone size: -; V gene: TRBV9; J gene: TRBJ2-2; D gene: TRBD1; CDR3 DNA: TGTGCCAGCAGCGACCCTAGACAGGGACGGACCGGGGAGCTGTTTTTT; CDR3 protein: CASSDPRQGRTGELFF
clone size: few; V gene: TRBV29-1; J gene: TRBJ1-2; D gene: -; CDR3 DNA: TGCAGCGTTGAGGGCCGATCGGGAGGCTACACCTTC; CDR3 protein: CSVEGRSGGYTF
clone size: -; V gene: TRBV15; J gene: TRBJ1-4; D gene: -; CDR3 DNA: TGTGCCACTAGCAGAAATATGGGAGTTTATAATGAAAAACTGTTTTTT; CDR3 protein: CATSRNMGVYNEKLFF
clone size: many; V gene: TRBV12-3/TRBV12-4; J gene: TRBJ2-5; D gene: -; CDR3 DNA: TGTGCCAGCAGTTTAGAGAGGGAGACCCAGTACTTC; CDR3 protein: CASSLERETQYF
clone size: -; V gene: TRBV20-1; J gene: TRBJ2-7; D gene: TRBD1; CDR3 DNA: TGCAGTGCTAGAGAGGGACAGTACAATGAGCAGTACTTC; CDR3 protein: CSAREGQYNEQYF
clone size: -; V gene: TRBV7-9; J gene: TRBJ1-5; D gene: -; CDR3 DNA: TGTGCCAGCAGCTTAGTCCCCCCGGGTCAGCCCCAGCATTTT; CDR3 protein: CASSLVPPGQPQHF
clone size: many; V gene: TRBV6-2/TRBV6-3; J gene: TRBJ2-7; D gene: -; CDR3 DNA: TGTGCCAGCAACCCAACTAAAAGCTCCTACGAGCAGTACTTC; CDR3 protein: CASNPTKSSYEQYF
clone size: -; V gene: TRBV20-1; J gene: TRBJ2-7; D gene: TRBD1; CDR3 DNA: TGCAGTGCTCGACAGGGGGCTTACTACGAGCAGTACTTC; CDR3 protein: CSARQGAYYEQYF
clone size: many; V gene: TRBV5-1; J gene: TRBJ2-7; D gene: -; CDR3 DNA: TGCGCCAGCAGCCCCTCGGGGCAGGCCTACGAGCAGTACTTC; CDR3 protein: CASSPSGQAYEQYF